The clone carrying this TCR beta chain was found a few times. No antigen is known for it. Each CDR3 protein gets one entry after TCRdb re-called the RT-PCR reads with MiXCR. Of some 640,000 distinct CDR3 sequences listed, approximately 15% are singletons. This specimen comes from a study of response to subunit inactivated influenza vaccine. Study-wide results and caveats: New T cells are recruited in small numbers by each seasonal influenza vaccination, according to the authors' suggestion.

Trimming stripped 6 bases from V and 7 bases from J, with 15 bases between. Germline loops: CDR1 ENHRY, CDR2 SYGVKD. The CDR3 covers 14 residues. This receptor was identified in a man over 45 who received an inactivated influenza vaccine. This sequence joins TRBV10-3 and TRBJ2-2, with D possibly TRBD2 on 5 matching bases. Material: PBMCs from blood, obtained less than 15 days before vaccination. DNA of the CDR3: TGTGCCATCAGGTGGACTTTAGAGGACGGGGAGCTGTTTTTT. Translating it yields CAIRWTLEDGELFF.